One sample yielded the 30 T cell receptor beta chains listed below, sequenced in a study of identical twins. TCRdb used MiXCR to reprocess the 5' RACE reads, holding one entry per CDR3 protein. The sample carries around 570,000 distinct CDR3 sequences, roughly 9.9% recorded once. This same sample was also taken into another study, of yellow fever vaccine responses in identical twins.

Sequenced sample: PBMCs. The receptors were gathered from a woman aged 18-29 years in good health.

This clonotype was counted between two and nine times. The rearrangement joins TRBV29-1 to TRBJ1-1, with a tentative D call TRBD1 (5 bases). Germline values: CDR1 SQVTM, CDR2 ANQGSEA. The CDR3 loop spans 15 amino acids. Deletions cut 3 bases from V and 4 bases from J, with 18 bases between. The CDR3 DNA reads TGCAGCGTTGACCCGGGGGGGGGAATGGGCACTGAAGCTTTCTTT. It translates to CSVDPGGGMGTEAFF.

This sequence joins TRBV18 and TRBJ2-1; D is perhaps TRBD1 (6 bases). This CDR3 comprises 15 residues. The V gene's germline CDR1 is KGHSH and CDR2 LQKENI. V was clipped by 4 bases and J by 0 bases, with 10 bases between them. This chain's CDR3 is CASSRTGNSYNEQFF. CDR3 nucleotide sequence: TGTGCCAGCTCACGTACAGGGAACTCCTACAATGAGCAGTTCTTC. The full variable domain, completed using reference TRBV18 and TRBJ2-1, is NAGVMQNPRHLVRRRGQEARLRCSPMKGHSHVYWYRQLPEEGLKFMVYLQKENIIDESGMPKERFSAEFPKEGPSILRIQQVVRGDSAAYFCASSRTGNSYNEQFFGPGTRLTVL.

The chain joins TRBV20-1 to TRBJ2-3; D unresolved. Germline V gene data show CDR1 as DFQATT and CDR2 as SNEGSKA (reference sequence). The CDR3 is 17 residues long. V was trimmed by 7 bases and J by 2 bases, leaving 25 bases between them. CDR3: CSGNRAPKAPYTDTQYF. CDR3 nucleotides: TGCAGTGGAAACCGGGCCCCGAAAGCGCCGTACACAGATACGCAGTATTTT.

The rearrangement links TRBV15 to TRBJ2-3; 9 nucleotides align to TRBD2. The germline CDR1 and CDR2 sequences are LNHNV and YYDKDF (reference sequence). The CDR3 runs to 17 residues. V gave up 0 bases and J gave up 0 bases; unmatched junction bases: 4. CDR3 residues: CATSRDMAGGSTDTQYF. The CDR3, as DNA: TGTGCCACCAGCAGAGATATGGCGGGAGGGAGCACAGATACGCAGTATTTT.

This clonotype has a handful of counts. The chain is built from TRBV6-1 and TRBJ2-5; D remains unclear. Trimming cost V 8 bases and J 2 bases, with 12 bases left between them. Germline assignment: CDR1 MNHNS and CDR2 SASEGT. The CDR3 has 13 amino acids. Here the CDR3 reads CASAPGRQETQYF. The CDR3 nucleotides read TGTGCCAGCGCCCCCGGTCGGCAAGAGACCCAGTACTTC.

This clonotype was detected a few times. The chain has TRBV5-1 and TRBJ2-2, with D perhaps being TRBD1 or TRBD2 (5 bases each). The CDR3 consists of 15 residues. CDR1 and CDR2 from the germline V gene are SGHRS and YFSETQ. Trimming removed 2 bases at V and 5 bases at J, with 13 bases between. CDR3 nucleotide sequence: TGCGCCAGCAGCTTAGTGCAGGGAGAGACCGGGGAGCTGTTTTTT. It encodes CASSLVQGETGELFF.

The genes are TRBV6-2 or TRBV6-3 and TRBJ2-1, with D perhaps matching TRBD1 (6 bases). V was pared by 6 bases and J by 16 bases, with 19 bases between. Germline assignment: CDR1 MNHEY and CDR2 SVGEGT. The CDR3 contains 12 residues. CDR3 in DNA: TGTGCCAGCAGCCTACCCGGGACAAACTTTTTCTTC. Protein sequence: CASSLPGTNFFF.

A word on this clonotype: A junction boundary mismatches the germline segment, possibly from a read error. The rearrangement uses TRBV12-3 or TRBV12-4 and TRBJ2-2; TRBD1 agrees at 9 bases. The CDR3 covers 17 residues. CDR3 residues: CACSIGQGIVGTGELFF. The CDR3 DNA reads as TGTGCCTGCAGCATAGGACAGGGGATCGTCGGCACCGGGGAGCTGTTTTTT.

This clonotype has only a few counts. The rearrangement links TRBV5-1 to TRBJ1-6; 9 positions match TRBD1. The ends lost 5 bases at V and 9 bases at J; junction bases unmatched: 12. The germline V gene has CDR1 SGHRS and CDR2 YFSETQ. CDR3 length: 16 amino acids. The CDR3 spells CASREGQGLNSSPLHF. The CDR3 region has the DNA TGCGCCAGCAGAGAGGGACAGGGCTTGAATTCTTCACCCCTCCACTTT.

This clonotype appeared many times. The rearrangement uses TRBV5-1 and TRBJ1-2, with a tentative D call TRBD1 (5 bases). CDR1 and CDR2 from the germline V gene are SGHRS and YFSETQ. The CDR3 contains 12 residues. V shed 5 bases and J shed 7 bases, with 12 bases lying between them. The CDR3 nucleotides are TGCGCCAGCAGTCCTGGACAAATTGGCTACACCTTC. Translating it yields CASSPGQIGYTF.

The chain employs TRBV6-5 and TRBJ2-7; D is unclear. This CDR3 spans 12 amino acids. Per germline, CDR1 MNHEY and CDR2 SVGAGI. V gave up 4 bases and J gave up 6 bases, with 10 bases separating them. DNA for the CDR3: TGTGCCAGCAGTTTCGGGCCCGGCGAGCAGTACTTC. Translation gives CASSFGPGEQYF.

The chain combines TRBV20-1 with TRBJ1-1; 8 bases are a match to TRBD1. The CDR3 sequence is 13 residues long. Germline-derived CDR1 and CDR2 are DFQATT and SNEGSKA (reference sequence). V gave up 6 bases and J gave up 0 bases; unmatched junction bases: 3. CDR3 residues: CSAGTGMNTEAFF. The CDR3 DNA sequence: TGCAGTGCGGGGACAGGTATGAACACTGAAGCTTTCTTT.

This clonotype was observed many times. This rearrangement joins TRBV4-3 to TRBJ2-3; 11 positions match TRBD2. Germline CDR1 is LGHNA and CDR2 is YSLEER. The CDR3 totals 18 residues. Trimming took 1 base from V and 3 from J; bases not matched to a gene: 9. This CDR3 reads CASSQGYVAGGKTDTQYF. CDR3 nucleotide sequence: TGCGCCAGCAGCCAAGGATACGTAGCGGGAGGGAAGACAGATACGCAGTATTTT.

This clonotype turned up a few times. The V and J genes are TRBV5-1 and TRBJ1-6, with 10 positions matching TRBD1. The CDR3 runs to 15 residues. Germline V CDR1 and CDR2: SGHRS, YFSETQ. After removal of 0 bases from V and 9 bases from J, the junction contained 3 bases not matched to a gene. The CDR3 reads CASSLAGDRGSPLHF. The CDR3, as DNA: TGCGCCAGCAGCTTGGCCGGGGACAGGGGTTCACCCCTCCACTTT. Full variable domain (remainder filled in from reference TRBV5-1 and TRBJ1-6): KAGVTQTPRYLIKTRGQQVTLSCSPISGHRSVSWYQQTPGQGLQFLFEYFSETQRNKGNFPGRFSGRQFSNSRSEMNVSTLELGDSALYLCASSLAGDRGSPLHFGNGTRLTVT.

In its sample, this clonotype was seen many times. The V and J genes are TRBV29-1 and TRBJ2-1, with TRBD2 matching 8 bases. V gave up 4 bases and J gave up 2 bases; unmatched junction bases: 4. From germline, CDR1 is SQVTM and CDR2 ANQGSEA. The CDR3 spans 14 residues. Written as DNA, the CDR3 is TGCAGCGTTGTGTCTAGCGGGCCCTACAATGAGCAGTTCTTC. Translation gives CSVVSSGPYNEQFF.

This clonotype was seen repeatedly, ten times or more. This chain connects TRBV12-3 or TRBV12-4 to TRBJ2-5, with D tentatively TRBD2 (6 bases). The CDR3 loop spans 15 amino acids. Trimming took 7 bases from V and 2 from J, leaving 17 bases between them. The CDR3 bases are TGTGCCAGCAACAACGGGGGTCGCGGTCAAGAGACCCAGTACTTC. It encodes CASNNGGRGQETQYF.

This clonotype was counted only a few times. V is TRBV12-3 or TRBV12-4 and J is TRBJ2-5; possibly TRBD1 or TRBD2 for D (5 bases each). This CDR3 spans 15 amino acids. Trimming removed 4 bases from V and 7 bases from J, with 19 bases in between. The CDR3 sequence is CASSSTAGTPGTQYF. CDR3 in DNA: TGTGCCAGCAGTTCAACCGCCGGGACCCCAGGGACCCAGTACTTC.

This clonotype turned up a few times. The chain carries TRBV4-1 and TRBJ1-4; D is ambiguous. Germline V lookup: CDR1 MGHRA, CDR2 YSYEKL. The CDR3 totals 17 residues. V lost 4 bases to trimming and J lost 7 bases, with 22 bases between them. The CDR3 protein is CASSLANQAGSGEKLFF. For the CDR3, the DNA is TGCGCCAGCAGCCTTGCAAATCAGGCGGGGTCGGGTGAAAAACTGTTTTTT.

This clonotype has a handful of counts. V gene TRBV9 combines with J gene TRBJ1-4; D perhaps matches TRBD1 (6 bases). The CDR3 length is 14 residues. Trimming removed 4 bases from V and 3 bases from J, with 10 bases in between. The germline V gene has CDR1 SGDLS and CDR2 YYNGEE. The CDR3 protein is CASSKQGSNEKLFF. DNA for the CDR3: TGTGCCAGCAGCAAACAGGGCTCTAATGAAAAACTGTTTTTT. Full variable domain (missing parts from reference TRBV9 and TRBJ1-4): DSGVTQTPKHLITATGQRVTLRCSPRSGDLSVYWYQQSLDQGLQFLIQYYNGEERAKGNILERFSAQQFPDLHSELNLSSLELGDSALYFCASSKQGSNEKLFFGSGTQLSVL.

This clonotype was counted many times. V is TRBV4-2 and J is TRBJ2-7, with D perhaps being TRBD1 or TRBD2 (5 bases each). The germline CDR1 and CDR2 sequences are LGHNA and YNFKEQ. V lost 5 bases and J 1 base, leaving 15 bases between the germline ends. CDR3 length equals 15 residues. CDR3: CASSSEVWGSYEQYF. As DNA, the CDR3 is TGTGCCAGCAGCTCCGAGGTGTGGGGGTCCTACGAGCAGTACTTC.

The sample holds a few counts of this clonotype. The rearrangement links TRBV29-1 to TRBJ2-1, with D perhaps TRBD2 (6 bases). Germline assignment: CDR1 SQVTM and CDR2 ANQGSEA. This CDR3 has 12 amino acids. With 6 bases removed from V and 8 bases from J, the gap between germline ends came to 14 bases. This CDR3 reads CSVGRREDEQFF. The CDR3 DNA reads as TGCAGCGTGGGCCGGCGGGAAGATGAGCAGTTCTTC.

This clonotype was detected many times. The rearrangement joins TRBV12-3 or TRBV12-4 to TRBJ1-1, with unresolved D. There are 14 residues in the CDR3. The V and J ends lost 6 bases and 0 bases respectively, with 11 bases between them. The CDR3 nucleotides are TGTGCCAGCAGAATAGAAACAGTGAACACTGAAGCTTTCTTT. This encodes CASRIETVNTEAFF.

This clonotype has only a few counts. The chain couples TRBV6-2 or TRBV6-3 to TRBJ2-7; no definite D call. Trimming pared 0 bases from V and 5 bases from J, leaving 17 bases between. The germline V gene encodes CDR1 MNHEY and CDR2 SVGEGT. This CDR3 is 16 amino acids long. For the CDR3, the DNA is TGTGCCAGCAGTTACTCGATTCAGGCTAGTCTCCACGAGCAGTACTTC. Amino acid sequence: CASSYSIQASLHEQYF.

This clonotype is labeled as medium-sized (0.01 to 0.1%). The rearrangement uses TRBV4-2 and TRBJ2-1; 16 positions match TRBD2. CDR1 is LGHNA, CDR2 YNFKEQ, per germline. The V gene end was trimmed by 0 bases and the J gene end by 9 bases; junction bases not matched to a gene: 8. This CDR3 contains 18 residues. CDR3 loop: CASSQDGTSGGVTLEQFF. DNA of the CDR3: TGTGCCAGCAGCCAAGACGGGACTAGCGGGGGGGTTACCCTTGAGCAGTTCTTC.

This chain connects TRBV7-2 to TRBJ2-7; D assignment may be TRBD1 or TRBD2 (7 bases each). The germline CDR1 and CDR2 sequences are SGHTA and FQGNSA. The CDR3 is 15 residues long. Trimming cost V 4 bases and J 3 bases, with 16 bases left between them. The CDR3 protein is CASSSRGGAYYEQYF. The DNA for the CDR3 is TGTGCCAGCAGCTCCAGGGGGGGGGCATACTACGAGCAGTACTTC.

The table lists this clonotype with a few counts. The chain uses TRBV3-1 and TRBJ2-7; D is perhaps TRBD1 or TRBD2 (5 bases each). Trimming pared 3 bases from V and 2 bases from J, leaving 11 bases between. The V gene's germline CDR1 is LGHDT and CDR2 YNNKEL (reference sequence). The CDR3 length is 14 residues. DNA of the CDR3: TGTGCCAGCAGCCATCGGGGCTCCACCTACGAGCAGTACTTC. Protein: CASSHRGSTYEQYF.

The rearrangement uses TRBV7-8 and TRBJ2-7; 7 nucleotides line up with TRBD1. This CDR3 has 15 residues. V was pared by 3 bases and J by 1 base, with 6 bases of the junction left unmatched. Germline values: CDR1 SGHVS, CDR2 FQNEAQ. Written as DNA, the CDR3 is TGTGCCAGCAGCTTGATGACAGGGTATTCCTACGAGCAGTACTTC. Its protein product is CASSLMTGYSYEQYF.

At least ten counts were recorded for this clonotype. The chain couples TRBV5-1 to TRBJ2-1; D is undetermined. The CDR3 has 14 residues. V was shortened by 0 bases and J by 9 bases, with 13 bases between the two germline ends. CDR1 and CDR2 (germline): SGHRS, YFSETQ. CDR3 region: CASSLGISKGEQFF. CDR3 nucleotide sequence: TGCGCCAGCAGCTTGGGGATTTCGAAAGGTGAGCAGTTCTTC. Together with reference TRBV5-1 and TRBJ2-1, the CDR3 gives the full variable domain: KAGVTQTPRYLIKTRGQQVTLSCSPISGHRSVSWYQQTPGQGLQFLFEYFSETQRNKGNFPGRFSGRQFSNSRSEMNVSTLELGDSALYLCASSLGISKGEQFFGPGTRLTVL.

The J gene is TRBJ1-5, the V gene TRBV6-1; TRBD1 aligns across 8 bases. Germline assignment: CDR1 MNHNS and CDR2 SASEGT. After removal of 4 bases from V and 0 bases from J, the junction contained 2 bases not matched to a gene. CDR3 length: 15 residues. The CDR3 spells CASSVDRGSNQPQHF. CDR3 coding DNA: TGTGCCAGCAGTGTAGACAGGGGTAGCAATCAGCCCCAGCATTTT.

This clonotype has more than one count but fewer than ten. This chain connects TRBV4-2 to TRBJ2-7; possibly TRBD2 for D (6 bases). The CDR3 runs to 13 residues. With 0 bases removed from V and 7 bases from J, the gap between germline ends came to 10 bases. CDR1 is LGHNA, CDR2 YNFKEQ, per germline. The CDR3 spells CASSQEWRGEQYF. The CDR3, as DNA: TGTGCCAGCAGCCAAGAATGGCGGGGTGAGCAGTACTTC.